This TCR beta chain was documented in a study of CD8+CD57+ T cells in acquired aplastic anemia (dated by TCRdb to the late 2010s). About the full investigation: On average, sorted CD4+ and CD8+ cells yielded approximately 3 ug of extracted DNA, with a range of roughly 0.17 to 27.4 ug. CD8+CD57+ expansion was defined as a frequency above the mean frequency observed in healthy subjects.

Expansion of CD8+CD57+ cells had been shown by flow cytometry in the patients chosen for sequencing. Every patient had severe acquired aplastic anemia, diagnosed using the International Study of Aplastic Anemia and Agranulocytosis and Camitta criteria. Patients had received no therapy at the time of blood sampling. The study deep-sequenced TCR repertoires of sorted CD4+ and CD8+ blood T cells from severe aplastic anemia patients and healthy subjects. Patients were enrolled under clinicaltrials.gov protocols 00001620, 01623167, 00001397, 00071045, 00081523 and 00961064 in the USA. Ficoll-Paque density gradient centrifugation was used to isolate peripheral blood mononuclear cells. CD4+ and CD8+ T cells were sorted by FACS or magnetic beads before DNA extraction. About this clonotype itself: Its antigen is not yet known. Per-nucleotide qualities are absent, and no much larger clonotype sits a single base away.

Summary of the overall study and its limitations: CD8+ Simpson's diversity did not differ significantly between patients and healthy controls (P=0.060). Over 25 CD8+ CDR3 sequences were found in both patients and controls but appeared to be highly expressed in patients and within the immunodominant clones of the patients.

The germline V gene yields SGHVS for CDR1 and FQNEAQ for CDR2. The V end loses 2 bases and the J end loses 1 base, and a stretch of 8 bases separates them. There are 14 amino acids in the CDR3, from cysteine to phenylalanine inclusive. Only the CDR3 portion is preserved as DNA: 42 bases, with reading frame beginning at the first base. TCR beta VDJ combination and CDR3 sequence profiling used genomic DNA as the template. TCR repertoire sequencing was run on an Illumina HiSeq 2000. The authors processed their data as follows. Repertoires were assessed using TRBV/TRBJ rearrangement plots, CDR3 size and DJ length profiles, and Simpson's diversity index. Whichever DNA sequence was most abundant in the deep sequencing data was defined as the immunodominant clone. CDR3 amino acid sequences were screened for sharing across subjects and were compared with published repertoires and the VDJdb database. Using fastp at Q25 and MiXCR, TCRdb reprocessed the public reads and kept productive beta chains. Under each unique CDR3 protein, matching rows form one entry showing the most common genes and DNA. Here the V and J calls rest on TCRdb's processing, not on the authors' analysis. The sample table records about 160,000 distinct CDR3 sequences; around 52% of these occur just once. About 30% of the sample belongs to the ten largest clones.

The receptor chain draws on TRBV7-8 and TRBJ1-1, with TRBD1 perhaps the D gene, on 5 matching bases. This receptor was obtained from a human donor with aplastic anemia. The sample comprised sorted CD4+, CD8+, or CD8+CD57+ T cells (not recorded which) from PBMCs. This receptor carries the CDR3 CASSLTRENTEAFF. The nucleotide sequence reads TGTGCCAGCAGCTTAACCAGGGAGAACACTGAAGCTTTCTTT.